This is a list of T cell receptor beta chains from one sample in a study of CD4 and CD8 cells across lung adenocarcinoma regions. One entry per CDR3 protein results from TCRdb running MiXCR on the PCR reads. The sample shows around 11,000 distinct CDR3 sequences, 53% of them seen only once. Sample: CD4+ T cells from the center of a lung tumor. These receptors came from a male donor with lung adenocarcinoma. The CD4 and CD8 labels of this study may be unreliable. Each CDR3 is given with its conserved first and last residue. The order of the fields is D gene, J gene, V gene, clone size, CDR3 DNA, CDR3 protein. A D gene is named only where the DNA matches it firmly. A clone size is listed for some rows: how often the clone was seen (once, few, many), or a class if it is expanded.

>TRBD2|TRBJ2-1|TRBV6-1|.
TGTGCCAGCGGACTAGCCCTCGAGCAGTTCTTC
CASGLALEQFF
>TRBD2|TRBJ2-7|TRBV6-1|few
TGTGCCAGCACTAAGCGGGAGGGCTACGAGCAGTACTTC
CASTKREGYEQYF
>TRBD1|TRBJ2-7|TRBV6-1|large
TGTGCCAGCAGTGAATGGGCGGGACAGGACCTCTACGAGCAGTACTTC
CASSEWAGQDLYEQYF
>TRBD2|TRBJ2-3|TRBV6-5|.
TGTGCCAACAGTTACCCGGGACTAGCGCGGGAGAGGAGCAAAGTGGCAGATACGCAGTATTTT
CANSYPGLARERSKVADTQYF
>.|TRBJ2-4|TRBV30|.
TGTGCCTGGAGTAGTGGGGGCGAAAACATTCAGTACTTC
CAWSSGGENIQYF
>.|TRBJ2-1|TRBV10-1|medium-sized
TGCGCCAGCAGTGGGACCACTAACAATGAGCAGTTCTTC
CASSGTTNNEQFF
>.|TRBJ1-2|TRBV7-2|medium-sized
TGTGCCAGCAGCTTCTCTACTAACTATGGCTACACCTTC
CASSFSTNYGYTF
>.|TRBJ2-7|TRBV6-2/TRBV6-3|many
TGTGCCAGCTCCAAAGGCCCAGGGAGTCCTGAAAACTCCTACGAGCAGTACTTC
CASSKGPGSPENSYEQYF
>.|TRBJ2-7|TRBV5-1|few
TGCGCCAGCAGTCTGGCGGGGAACTCCTACGAGCAGTACTTC
CASSLAGNSYEQYF
>.|TRBJ2-3|TRBV20-1|few
TGCAGTGCTTCCACAATCAAGGGCGCAGATACGCAGTATTTT
CSASTIKGADTQYF
>.|TRBJ2-7|TRBV6-1|many
TGTGCCAGCGTACGGGGACCCTACGAGCAGTACTTC
CASVRGPYEQYF
>TRBD2|TRBJ2-7|TRBV15|many
TGTGCCACCAGCAGGAACAACGGGAGGGACGAGCAGTACTTC
CATSRNNGRDEQYF
>.|TRBJ2-3|TRBV6-1|.
TGTGCCAGCAGTCTGGGGGACGACCCAGATACCCAGTATTTT
CASSLGDDPDTQYF
>TRBD1|TRBJ1-6|TRBV6-1|few
TGTGCCAGCAGTGTGACAGGGGAGAATTCACCCCTCCACTTT
CASSVTGENSPLHF
>.|TRBJ2-7|TRBV6-5|.
TGTGCCAGCAGTTTAGACTACTCTCCCTACGAGCAGTACTTC
CASSLDYSPYEQYF
>TRBD1|TRBJ2-7|TRBV6-1|many
TGTGCCAGCAGTCCCAGGCCGACAGGGTCCCTCTACGAGCAGTACTTC
CASSPRPTGSLYEQYF
>.|TRBJ2-7|TRBV6-1|many
TGTGCCAGCAGTCCCCGCGACACTGGTGAGCAGTACTTC
CASSPRDTGEQYF
>.|TRBJ1-2|TRBV27|.
TGTGCCAGCAGAACAGGGATCGTTGGCTACACCTTC
CASRTGIVGYTF
>TRBD2|TRBJ2-4|TRBV12-3/TRBV12-4|.
TGTGCGTGCAGCCCCCCGGGGGTGGGAGGGAGAAACACTCAGTACTTC
CACSPPGVGGRNTQYF
>.|TRBJ2-2|TRBV6-1|large
TGTGCCAGCAGTGTACATGTTGGGGCAGGGAACACCGGGGAGCTGTTTTTT
CASSVHVGAGNTGELFF
>TRBD2|TRBJ2-3|TRBV6-1|.
TGTGCCAGTTCTAGCGGGAGCACAGATACGCAGTATTTT
CASSSGSTDTQYF
>TRBD1|TRBJ2-1|TRBV6-1|.
TGTGCCAGCAGCTCTTCGGACAGGGGAGGCAATGAGCAGTTCTTC
CASSSSDRGGNEQFF
>.|TRBJ2-6|TRBV25-1|.
TGTGCCAGCCTTCATGAATATCCCAGGGGTCCTGGGGCCAACGTCCTGACTTTC
CASLHEYPRGPGANVLTF
>TRBD2|TRBJ2-1|TRBV6-4|.
TGTGCCAGCAGACGACTAGCGGGGTACTCCTACAATGAGCAGTTCTTC
CASRRLAGYSYNEQFF
>.|TRBJ2-5|TRBV27|.
TGTGCCAGCAGTTTATACAGGGAGACCCAGTACTTC
CASSLYRETQYF
>TRBD2|TRBJ2-3|TRBV27|.
TGTGCCAGCAGATCCGTAGGACTAGCGCGGGCGAAAAACATTCAGTATTTT
CASRSVGLARAKNIQYF